A single sample gave rise to the 2 T cell receptor beta chains below, sequenced in a study of blood T cell repertoires in COVID-19. TCRdb's table, derived via immunoSEQ multiplex PCR, lists solely in-frame clones and lacks some. The table lists 300,000 to 400,000 clones, around 87% of them singletons, with about 2.5% in the top ten. The sample consisted of peripheral blood. These receptors were taken from a woman aged 60 to 75 with COVID-19, enrolled during active disease.

The chain carries TRBV19 and TRBJ1-5; 7 bases line up with TRBD1. The germline V gene encodes CDR1 LNHDA and CDR2 SQIVND (reference sequence). The V gene end was trimmed by 1 base and the J gene end by 3 bases; junction bases not matched to a gene: 6. This CDR3 is 16 amino acids long. Written as DNA, the CDR3 is TGTGCCAGTAGTATAGGCAGGGGGATCTTCAATCAGCCCCAGCATTTT. Translation gives CASSIGRGIFNQPQHF. Drawing the rest from reference TRBV19 and TRBJ1-5, the complete variable domain is DGGITQSPKYLFRKEGQNVTLSCEQNLNHDAMYWYRQDPGQGLRLIYYSQIVNDFQKGDIAEGYSVSREKKESFPLTVTSAQKNPTAFYLCASSIGRGIFNQPQHFGDGTRLSIL.

The rearrangement links TRBV5-1 to TRBJ1-6; 12 bases are shared with TRBD1. In germline, CDR1 is SGHRS, CDR2 YFSETQ. The CDR3 is made up of 19 amino acids. J lost 7 bases, V lost 4 bases, and 15 bases had no gene match. CDR3 sequence: CASSREGQGARGLNSPLHF. The CDR3 coding sequence is TGCGCCAGCAGCCGGGAGGGACAGGGGGCGCGCGGGTTGAATTCACCCCTCCACTTT.